This entry is about one T cell receptor beta chain. Its antigen target is currently unknown. No qualities accompany the bases; no much larger clone lies one base away. This entry is derived from a study of blood T cell repertoires in COVID-19 (dated by TCRdb to 2019 to 2021). With regard to the full study: The collaborator samples originated in the United States, Italy and Spain and spanned the acute and convalescent phases of COVID-19. The material from the prospective study consisted of cDNA or gDNA derived from T cells, B-cell-depleted T cells, or PBMCs. Subjects who had been exposed to COVID-19, were actively infected with it, or had recovered from it provided the deeply sampled blood TCRbeta repertoires that made up the dataset. A freely available public database, intended as a resource for researchers studying the immune response to SARS-CoV-2, is where the repertoires were released. The samples were drawn from two sources: the first 160 participants of the ongoing ImmuneRACE study, and over 950 subjects contributed by 6 global collaborators. A de-identified subject ID, COVID-19 status, age in years and sex were almost always included in the sample metadata. Where available, HLA class I and class II types were taken from metadata supplied by the sample provider and were not determined by assay-based typing. Study-wide findings and limitations: How much clinical and demographic metadata was included differed by source and by participant, and the metadata was provided uncurated.

TCRbeta CDR3 regions were amplified from genomic DNA using the immunoSEQ Assay, a bias-controlled multiplex PCR. The authors' analysis ran thus. The number of nucleated cells in each sample was estimated by amplification of reference gene primers within the assay. To quantify the absolute abundance of each unique TCRbeta CDR3 rearrangement, sequence reads were collapsed and filtered. Productive Simpson clonality was computed per sample as the square root of Simpson's diversity index over productive rearrangements. The table comes from immuneACCESS by way of TCRdb, which keeps in-frame sequences with V and J called. Part of the clones is missing from these tables; in studies checked, under half for an unresolved V gene and the rest for unknown reasons. The V and J calls and clone size come from that table; D and trimming were worked out from the DNA. The sample table lists approximately 150,000 clones, 80% to 85% of them with a count of one. Around 8.8% of the sample rests with the top ten.

Whole blood was collected in K2EDTA tubes by collaborating institutions according to the institutions' own protocols. Collaborator samples were shipped for TCRbeta analysis as frozen whole blood, isolated PBMCs, or DNA extracted from either sample type. The germline V gene (reference sequence) gives CDR1 as SEHNR and CDR2 as FQNEAQ. Trimming costs V 2 bases and J 2 bases, and their ends lie 9 bases apart. The CDR3 runs 14 residues from the cysteine to the phenylalanine. Here the CDR3 DNA is all that survives: 42 bases in frame from base 1. Here the chain combines TRBV7-9 and TRBJ1-1, and the D gene may be TRBD1, 6 bases matching. The sequenced material came from peripheral blood. The sequence was obtained from a human donor in a cohort sampled during active COVID-19. Here the CDR3 is given as CASSLRQANTEAFF. The DNA is TGTGCCAGCAGCTTACGACAGGCCAACACTGAAGCTTTCTTT.